One sample yielded the 19 T cell receptor beta chains listed below, sequenced in a study of beta chain features in type 1 diabetes. Their recognized antigens are unknown. Sequencing targeted expressed TCRB transcripts, as all isolated RNA had been reverse transcribed. The table came from immunoSEQ multiplex PCR; TCRdb's copy has only in-frame clones and leaves some out. The sample gives about 240,000 clones, around 13% of which show up once; almost 0.02% is in the top ten. Study outcomes and limitations: For Type 1 diabetes patients, all four CD4+ subsets carried TCRB CDR3s that were moderately but significantly shorter.

Sequencing was performed on naive CD4+ T cells from blood. These receptors were taken from a man aged 25-45 years with type 1 diabetes.

This clone was counted only a few times. The chain carries TRBV5-6 and TRBJ1-5; TRBD1 agrees at 7 bases. The CDR3 spans 18 residues. The V segment lost 4 bases and the J segment 0 bases; nucleotides outside the gene matches: 13. Per the germline V gene, CDR1 is SGHDT and CDR2 is YYEEEE. CDR3 amino acids: CASSRSRTGLYSNQPQHF. The CDR3 DNA follows: TGTGCCAGCAGCAGATCTCGGACAGGACTGTATAGCAATCAGCCCCAGCATTTT.

This chain links TRBV18 with TRBJ1-5, with D uncertain. This CDR3 contains 13 residues. V dropped 6 bases and J dropped 1 base, with 7 bases sitting between them. CDR1 is KGHSH, CDR2 LQKENI, per germline. CDR3 region: CASSFGSNQPQHF. The CDR3 DNA sequence: TGTGCCAGCTCCTTCGGGAGCAATCAGCCCCAGCATTTT.

In its sample, this clone was seen a few times. The gene calls are TRBV27 and TRBJ2-7; D is unclear. Germline CDR1 is MNHEY and CDR2 is SMNVEV (reference sequence). The length of the CDR3 is 14 residues. Trimming took off 2 bases at V and 2 bases at J, with 10 bases between the two ends. The CDR3 loop is CASSLQVNTYEQYF. The CDR3 DNA reads TGTGCCAGCAGTTTACAGGTGAACACCTACGAGCAGTACTTC.

The chain has TRBV5-4 and TRBJ2-7, with 7 nucleotides matching TRBD1. Germline V gene lookup returns CDR1 SGHNT and CDR2 YYREEE (reference sequence). J gave up 1 base and V 4 bases, and 5 bases lay outside the gene matches. This CDR3 region has 14 residues. For the CDR3, the DNA is TGTGCCAGCAGCAGGGACAGAGCTTCCTACGAGCAGTACTTC. Its protein is CASSRDRASYEQYF.

This clone was counted a few times. Other DNA sequences from this sample encode an identical CDR3 as well. The V gene is TRBV6-5, the J gene TRBJ2-5; D uncertain. Germline CDR1 reads MNHEY; CDR2 reads SVGAGI. The CDR3 has 12 residues. The ends were cut back, 2 bases at V and 4 bases at J, with 5 bases in the middle. CDR3 DNA sequence: TGTGCCAGCAGTTACAGCCGAGAGACCCAGTACTTC. It yields the protein CASSYSRETQYF.

This chain uses TRBV11-2 with TRBJ2-3, with 8 positions matching TRBD2. With 5 bases clipped from V and 2 bases from J, the junction kept 9 bases outside the gene matches. This CDR3 region has 16 residues. Germline V gene data show CDR1 as SGHAT and CDR2 as FQNNGV. CDR3: CASSPASGGSTDTQYF. The CDR3 bases are TGTGCCAGCAGCCCCGCCAGCGGGGGATCCACAGATACGCAGTATTTT.

The J gene is TRBJ2-5, the V gene TRBV18; 12 nucleotides align to TRBD2. The CDR3 loop spans 16 amino acids. J gave up 4 bases and V 0 bases, and 3 bases lay outside the gene matches. In germline, CDR1 is KGHSH, CDR2 LQKENI. CDR3 loop: CASSPPLAGGRETQYF. Written as DNA, the CDR3 is TGTGCCAGCTCACCACCCCTAGCGGGAGGGCGAGAGACCCAGTACTTC. Supplemented by reference TRBV18 and TRBJ2-5, the full variable domain reads NAGVMQNPRHLVRRRGQEARLRCSPMKGHSHVYWYRQLPEEGLKFMVYLQKENIIDESGMPKERFSAEFPKEGPSILRIQQVVRGDSAAYFCASSPPLAGGRETQYFGPGTRLLVL.

The J gene is TRBJ1-2, the V gene TRBV6-5; TRBD1 aligns across 7 bases. This CDR3 has 14 amino acids. Germline CDR1 MNHEY, CDR2 SVGAGI. The V and J ends lost 6 bases and 4 bases, in that order; junction bases with no gene match: 8. The CDR3 region is CASRGPGQIYGYTF. Here the CDR3 DNA reads TGTGCCAGCAGAGGCCCGGGACAGATCTATGGCTACACCTTC.

This clone was detected only a few times. The gene calls are TRBV6-5 and TRBJ1-3; weak D call: TRBD1 (6 bases). Trimming left V 2 bases short and J 0 bases short, with 11 bases between. The germline V gene encodes CDR1 MNHEY and CDR2 SVGAGI. The CDR3 totals 16 residues. This chain's CDR3 is CASSYEQGSSGNTIYF. The CDR3 nucleotides are TGTGCCAGCAGTTACGAGCAGGGGAGCTCTGGAAACACCATATATTTT.

The gene calls are TRBV2 and TRBJ2-3; 7 positions agree with TRBD2. Unmatched junction bases numbered 8, after V lost 7 bases and J lost 1 base. The CDR3 extends over 15 amino acids. Germline-derived CDR1 and CDR2 are SNHLY and FYNNEI. The CDR3 reads CASKRLASGTDTQYF. CDR3 bases: TGTGCCAGCAAGAGACTAGCCAGCGGCACAGATACGCAGTATTTT.

This clone was detected a few times. V usage is TRBV10-2 and J usage is TRBJ2-2; TRBD2 aligns across 11 bases. V shed 9 bases and J 1 base; nucleotides not matched to a gene: 1. The germline V gene encodes CDR1 WSHSY and CDR2 SAAADI. This CDR3 is 14 amino acids long. The CDR3 reads CASGLAGNTGELFF. For the CDR3, the DNA is TGCGCCAGTGGACTAGCGGGGAACACCGGGGAGCTGTTTTTT.

The chain employs TRBV6-6 and TRBJ2-2; D is possibly TRBD1 (5 bases). Germline V gives CDR1 MNHNY, CDR2 SVGAGI (reference sequence). The CDR3 has 13 amino acids. V was cut by 0 bases and J by 11 bases, with 10 bases left in between. The CDR3 DNA reads TGTGCCAGCAGTTACTCGAAGGGGTTTGAGCTGTTTTTT. Translation gives CASSYSKGFELFF.

This clone was detected only a few times. J is TRBJ2-1 and V is TRBV5-1; D perhaps matches TRBD1 (6 bases). This CDR3 is built from 12 residues. The V and J ends lost 4 bases and 7 bases respectively, with 9 bases between them. CDR1 is SGHRS, CDR2 YFSETQ, per germline. The CDR3 loop is CASSRRGNEQFF. The CDR3 nucleotides are TGCGCCAGCAGCCGCAGGGGAAATGAGCAGTTCTTC.

This clone was detected only a few times. The chain links TRBV7-8 to TRBJ2-7, with 10 bases aligning to TRBD1. CDR1 and CDR2 from the germline V gene are SGHVS and FQNEAQ. With V trimmed by 1 base and J by 2 bases, 2 bases remained unmatched. CDR3 length equals 15 residues. CDR3 protein: CASSLEGQGAYEQYF. CDR3 nucleotide sequence: TGTGCCAGCAGCTTAGAAGGACAGGGGGCCTACGAGCAGTACTTC.

This chain links TRBV4-1 with TRBJ1-1, with D hard to call. In germline, CDR1 is MGHRA, CDR2 YSYEKL. V was clipped by 4 bases and J by 1 base, with 16 bases between them. The CDR3 extends over 16 amino acids. The CDR3 is CASSPPPGERNTEAFF. CDR3 nucleotides: TGCGCCAGCAGCCCGCCCCCGGGAGAACGGAACACTGAAGCTTTCTTT.

There are a few counts of this clone. The V and J genes are TRBV5-1 and TRBJ2-2; maybe TRBD2 (5 bases). The CDR3 is made up of 13 amino acids. Between the trimmed V and J ends, which lost 4 bases and 6 bases, there was a span of 10 bases. Per germline, CDR1 SGHRS and CDR2 YFSETQ. The CDR3, as DNA: TGCGCCAGCAGCGCTAGCCAAGCCGGGGAGCTGTTTTTT. This encodes CASSASQAGELFF.

The chain links TRBV4-2 to TRBJ1-6; D might be TRBD1 (6 bases). The CDR3 contains 17 residues. V lost 0 bases to trimming and J lost 8 bases, with 17 bases between them. Per the germline V gene, CDR1 is LGHNA and CDR2 is YNFKEQ. The CDR3 DNA follows: TGTGCCAGCAGCCAAGAGTTCCGGGTGGGGGGGCATTCACCCCTCCACTTT. Translating gives CASSQEFRVGGHSPLHF.

This chain joins TRBV4-1 and TRBJ1-1; TRBD1 agrees at 9 bases. Germline trimming cut 4 bases from V and 3 bases from J; bases unmatched to any gene: 9. Germline CDR1 reads MGHRA; CDR2 reads YSYEKL. The CDR3 runs to 16 residues. DNA for the CDR3: TGCGCCAGCAGCCGGGGACAGGGACCGAGAGACACTGAAGCTTTCTTT. Amino acid sequence: CASSRGQGPRDTEAFF.

This clone appeared a few times. The genes are TRBV7-2 and TRBJ2-6; D gene unclear. The length of the CDR3 is 17 residues. Germline V gene lookup returns CDR1 SGHTA and CDR2 FQGNSA. The V end was cut by 2 bases, the J end by 4 bases, with 15 bases between. The CDR3 loop is CASSLSLARSGANVLTF. CDR3 DNA sequence: TGTGCCAGCAGCTTATCCTTAGCCCGCTCAGGGGCCAACGTCCTGACTTTC.